The TCR beta chain described here comes from a study of CD8 T cells in ankylosing spondylitis. This clonotype was counted at least ten times. Between the trimmed V and J ends, which lost 6 bases and 0 bases, there was a span of 15 bases. The CDR3 is 16 residues long. Germline CDR1 reads SNHLY; CDR2 reads FYNNEI. TCRdb analysed the 5' RACE reads with MiXCR anew, one entry per CDR3 protein. The sample lists approximately 240,000 distinct CDR3 sequences, over 9.5% seen once, with 2.5% to 3% in the top ten. The sample taken for sequencing was blood, either unsorted or a sorted T cell fraction (not recorded which). This clonotype was obtained from a male donor with ankylosing spondylitis or in good health (not recorded which). This rearrangement joins TRBV2 to TRBJ1-5; D not certain. CDR3 in amino acids: CASRRVLEISNQPQHF. DNA for the CDR3: TGTGCCAGCAGGAGGGTTCTCGAAATTAGCAATCAGCCCCAGCATTTT.